This T cell receptor (beta chain) was observed in a study of lymphopenia after photon versus proton radiotherapy. Clones were sequenced by immunoSEQ multiplex PCR, and TCRdb holds only the in-frame ones, with some missing. The sample has 55,000 to 85,000 clones, about nine tenths seen once; the top ten hold 2% to 2.5%. In the case of this clone: Its matching antigen is unknown. Its ends do not fully match the called genes, so a read error is possible.

Findings and caveats of the study: Better survival with proton therapy was suggested as possible, not demonstrated.

Germline V CDR1 and CDR2: SSHAT, FNYEAQ (reference sequence). This CDR3 has 13 residues. The rearrangement joins TRBV7-7 to TRBJ2-1, with D perhaps given as TRBD1 or TRBD2 (5 bases each). The sample was peripheral blood, taken from a patient treated with photon-based radiotherapy. The clonotype originates from a woman in her forties with cholangiocarcinoma. The CDR3 loop reads CASSLGETNEQFF. The CDR3 bases are TGTGCTAGCAGCTTAGGGGAGACCAATGAGCAGTTCTTC.